The source of this TCR beta chain is a study of early T cells in non-severe SARS-CoV-2 infection. This clonotype was seen repeatedly, ten times or more. What it binds is not known. The CDR3 contains 15 residues. The germline gives CDR1 SGHRS, CDR2 YFSETQ. V shed 0 bases and J shed 0 bases, with 8 bases lying between them. General study points: Using VDJdb, the matching emphasized anti-spike CD8 responses while missing private and CD4 specificities.

Molecules of cDNA were individually given unique molecular identifiers that were attached to them. TCRdb redid the calling of the 5' RACE reads with MiXCR, one entry per CDR3 protein. In the table there are around 66,000 distinct CDR3 sequences, less than 15% of which are singletons. Sequencing used whole blood. The receptor was isolated from an adult who was a healthcare worker with PCR-confirmed SARS-CoV-2 infection or an uninfected control (not recorded which). This chain links TRBV5-1 with TRBJ2-3; D is uncertain. The CDR3 bases are TGCGCCAGCAGCTTGGACCGAGCTAGCACAGATACGCAGTATTTT. Translation: CASSLDRASTDTQYF.